The clone carrying this T cell receptor (beta chain) was observed at least ten times. No antigen is known for it. Genomic DNA acted as the template from which TCR beta VDJ combination and CDR3 sequence profiling were carried out. TCRdb called the reads again in MiXCR, with one record for every CDR3 protein. The repertoire includes 150,000 to 200,000 distinct CDR3 sequences, approximately 45% of them detected once, and approximately 2.9% sits in the top ten. CDR3 length equals 17 residues. Germline V gene data show CDR1 as LNHNV and CDR2 as YYDKDF (reference sequence). The V end was cut by 1 base, the J end by 0 bases, with 13 bases between. The entry originates in a study of CD8+CD57+ T cells in acquired aplastic anemia. Study at large: DNA from sorted CD4+ and CD8+ cells averaged roughly 3.4 ug. Average CD4+ read depth in healthy donors was around 10 million reads.

Study observations and caveats: Significance was not reached for CD8+ Simpson's diversity between patients and controls. Patients and controls had in common some 30 CD8+ CDR3 sequences.

The TCR originated in a human donor in good health. The V call is TRBV15, the J call TRBJ2-4; D gene ambiguous. Sequencing used sorted CD4+, CD8+, or CD8+CD57+ T cells (not recorded which) from PBMCs. The CDR3 DNA is TGTGCCACCAGCAGAGCCCGCGGTGCCGTAGCCAAAAACATTCAGTACTTC. It is translated as CATSRARGAVAKNIQYF.